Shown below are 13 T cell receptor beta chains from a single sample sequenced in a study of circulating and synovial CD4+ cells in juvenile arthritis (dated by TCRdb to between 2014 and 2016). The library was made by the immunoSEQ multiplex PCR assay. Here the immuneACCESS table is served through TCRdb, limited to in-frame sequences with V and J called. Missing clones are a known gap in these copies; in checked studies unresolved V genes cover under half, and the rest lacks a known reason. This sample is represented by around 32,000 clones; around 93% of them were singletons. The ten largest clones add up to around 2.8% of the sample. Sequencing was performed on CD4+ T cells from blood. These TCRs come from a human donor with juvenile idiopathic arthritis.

CDR3 DNA: TGTGCCAGCAGCCCCCGACCTGGGACAGTGGACACTGAAGCTTTCTTT. This translates into CASSPRPGTVDTEAFF. The chain has TRBV7-9 and TRBJ1-1; TRBD1 agrees at 7 bases. Trimming took 5 bases from V and 3 from J; bases not matched to a gene: 12. The CDR3 consists of 16 residues. Germline V gene data show CDR1 as SEHNR and CDR2 as FQNEAQ (reference sequence).

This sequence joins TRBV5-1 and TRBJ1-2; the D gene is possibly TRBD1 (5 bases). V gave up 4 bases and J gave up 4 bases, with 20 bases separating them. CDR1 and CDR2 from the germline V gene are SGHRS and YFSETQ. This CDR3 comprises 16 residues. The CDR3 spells CASSPRQTLNAYGYTF. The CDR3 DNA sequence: TGCGCCAGCAGCCCCCGACAGACTTTGAATGCCTATGGCTACACCTTC. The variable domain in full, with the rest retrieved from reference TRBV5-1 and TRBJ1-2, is KAGVTQTPRYLIKTRGQQVTLSCSPISGHRSVSWYQQTPGQGLQFLFEYFSETQRNKGNFPGRFSGRQFSNSRSEMNVSTLELGDSALYLCASSPRQTLNAYGYTFGSGTRLTVV.

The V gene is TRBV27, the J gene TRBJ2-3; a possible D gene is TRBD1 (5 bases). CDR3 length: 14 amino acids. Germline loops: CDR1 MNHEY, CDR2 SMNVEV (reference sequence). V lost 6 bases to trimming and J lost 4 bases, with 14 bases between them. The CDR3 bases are TGTGCCAGCAGACCCCCTCAGGGTCCAGATACGCAGTATTTT. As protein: CASRPPQGPDTQYF.

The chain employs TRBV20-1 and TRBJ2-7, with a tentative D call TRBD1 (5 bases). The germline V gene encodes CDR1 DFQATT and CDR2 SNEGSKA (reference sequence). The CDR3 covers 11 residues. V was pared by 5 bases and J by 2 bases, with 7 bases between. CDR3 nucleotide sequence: TGCAGTGCTCCAGGGACCTACGAGCAGTACTTC. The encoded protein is CSAPGTYEQYF.

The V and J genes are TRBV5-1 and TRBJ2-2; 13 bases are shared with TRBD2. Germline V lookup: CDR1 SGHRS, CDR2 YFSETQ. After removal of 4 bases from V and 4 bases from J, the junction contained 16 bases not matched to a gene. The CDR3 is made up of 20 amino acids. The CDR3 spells CASSPLPGTSGTSGTGELFF. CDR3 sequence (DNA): TGCGCCAGCAGCCCCCTGCCTGGGACTAGCGGGACCTCCGGCACCGGGGAGCTGTTTTTT.

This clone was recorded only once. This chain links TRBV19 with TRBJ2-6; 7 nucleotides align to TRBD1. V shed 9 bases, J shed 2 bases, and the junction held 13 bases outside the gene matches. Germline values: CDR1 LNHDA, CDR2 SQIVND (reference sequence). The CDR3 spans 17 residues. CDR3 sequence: CASLMRQGKTGANVLTF. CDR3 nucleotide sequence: TGTGCCAGCCTGATGAGACAGGGTAAAACTGGGGCCAACGTCCTGACTTTC.

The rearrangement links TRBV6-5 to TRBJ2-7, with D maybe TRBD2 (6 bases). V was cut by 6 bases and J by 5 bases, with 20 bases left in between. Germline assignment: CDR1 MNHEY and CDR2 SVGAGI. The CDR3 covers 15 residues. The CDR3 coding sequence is TGTGCCAGCAGACCCTGGCGGAGGGAGGAACACGAGCAGTACTTC. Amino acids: CASRPWRREEHEQYF.

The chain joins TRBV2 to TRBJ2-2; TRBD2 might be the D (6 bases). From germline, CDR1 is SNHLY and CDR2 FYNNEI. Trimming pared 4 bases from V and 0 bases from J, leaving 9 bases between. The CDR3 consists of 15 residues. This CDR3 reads CASSGSGSNTGELFF. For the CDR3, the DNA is TGTGCCAGCAGTGGAAGCGGGTCGAACACCGGGGAGCTGTTTTTT.

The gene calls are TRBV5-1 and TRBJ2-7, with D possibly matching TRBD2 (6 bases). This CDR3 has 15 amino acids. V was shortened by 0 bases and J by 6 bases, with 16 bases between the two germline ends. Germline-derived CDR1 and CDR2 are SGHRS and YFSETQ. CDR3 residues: CASSLAGRRGVEQYF. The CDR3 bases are TGCGCCAGCAGCTTGGCAGGGAGGAGGGGAGTCGAGCAGTACTTC.

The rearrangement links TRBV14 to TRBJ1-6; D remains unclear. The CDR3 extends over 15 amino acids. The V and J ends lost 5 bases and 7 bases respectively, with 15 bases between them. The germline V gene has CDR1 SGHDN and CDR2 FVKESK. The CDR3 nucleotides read TGTGCCAGCAGCGCCCAGAGGTTACGAAATTCACCCCTCCACTTT. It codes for CASSAQRLRNSPLHF.

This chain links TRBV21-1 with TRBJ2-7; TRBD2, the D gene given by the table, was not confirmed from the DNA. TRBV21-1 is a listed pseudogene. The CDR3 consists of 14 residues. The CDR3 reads CASSKRVPSNEQYF. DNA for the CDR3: TGTGCCAGCAGCAAAAGAGTCCCAAGCAACGAGCAGTACTTC.

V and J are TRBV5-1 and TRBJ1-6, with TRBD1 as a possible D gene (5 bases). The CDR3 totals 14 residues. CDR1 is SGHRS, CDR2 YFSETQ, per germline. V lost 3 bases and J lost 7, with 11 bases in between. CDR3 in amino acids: CASSWGEGNSPLHF. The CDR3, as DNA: TGCGCCAGCAGCTGGGGGGAAGGAAATTCACCCCTCCACTTT.

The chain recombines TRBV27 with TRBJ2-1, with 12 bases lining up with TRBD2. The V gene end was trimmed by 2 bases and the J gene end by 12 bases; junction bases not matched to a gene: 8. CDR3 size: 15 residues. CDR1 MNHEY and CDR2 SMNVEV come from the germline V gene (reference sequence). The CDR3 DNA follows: TGTGCCAGCAGTTTAGGGACTAGCGGGTCCTCCCGGCAGTTCTTC. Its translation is CASSLGTSGSSRQFF.